This T cell receptor (beta chain) was recorded in a study of pediatric ulcerative colitis. This CDR3 spans 16 amino acids. Germline CDR1 SGHRS, CDR2 YFSETQ. Trimming took 0 bases from V and 3 from J, leaving 15 bases between them. Study-level findings and limits: Blood-rectal clonal overlap within each person was significantly higher in ulcerative colitis patients than controls.

Concerning this clone: Its specificity is unknown.

TCRdb keeps only in-frame clones here, not all; method: immunoSEQ multiplex PCR. The sample lists 65,000 or so clones, 70% to 90% occurring once. The sequence derives from a boy aged 10-17 years with severe ulcerative colitis. The J gene is TRBJ1-1, the V gene TRBV5-1; D not resolved. Sequenced input: blood. In DNA form, the CDR3 reads TGCGCCAGCAGCTTGGTCTTCGGAATCCAGGACACTGAAGCTTTCTTT. It is translated as CASSLVFGIQDTEAFF.